This TCR beta chain is from a study of T cell responses to AZD1222 COVID-19 vaccine. Method: immunoSEQ multiplex PCR; TCRdb's copy keeps in-frame clones and lacks some. This sample carries around 71,000 clones, 80% of them seen once, and the ten largest clones take 11% to 15%. The CDR3 sequence is 17 residues long. Per germline, CDR1 LGHNT and CDR2 FRNRAP. V was pared by 1 base and J by 4 bases, with 12 bases of the junction left unmatched. Findings and limits, study-wide: Spike-specific TCR breadth and depth grew following two AZD1222 doses. The donor group comprised mostly white British people and more females; the analysis possibly underestimated clonal diversity.

About this clone: Antigen unknown.

The study pooled second doses at about 4 or about 12 weeks. The rearrangement joins TRBV12-5 to TRBJ2-7; 8 nucleotides line up with TRBD1. The origin of this receptor is an adult who received the AZD1222 COVID-19 vaccine. The sample was peripheral blood, taken 28 days after the second AZD1222 dose. The CDR3 loop reads CASGLGSGGRGGYEQYF. The DNA for the CDR3 is TGTGCTAGTGGTTTGGGATCAGGGGGCCGTGGGGGATACGAGCAGTACTTC.